This TCR beta chain is drawn from a study of cytomegalovirus exposure and HLA in healthy donors. Points from the study as a whole: Presence/absence analyses assumed roughly uniform sequencing depth across donors, which may not hold.

In regard to this clone: Its target is unknown.

Trimming left V 6 bases short and J 2 bases short, with 17 bases between. Germline loops: CDR1 MNHEY, CDR2 SMNVEV (reference sequence). The CDR3 contains 16 residues. 60 Vbeta and 13 Jbeta primers were used in PCR. This table comes from immunoSEQ multiplex PCR, and its TCRdb copy is limited to in-frame clones, with some not included. The sample's table shows fewer than 85,000 clones. The sequence derives from a man in his forties or fifties in good health and CMV-seropositive. The chain uses TRBV27 and TRBJ1-5; D not certain. The sample taken for sequencing was PBMCs. The CDR3 is CASSSRVGYGNQPQHF. The CDR3 DNA sequence: TGTGCCAGCAGCTCCCGGGTTGGGTACGGCAATCAGCCCCAGCATTTT.